The 6 T cell receptor beta chains in this list originate from one sample, sequenced in a study of T cells after yellow fever vaccination. TCRdb re-derived calls from the 5' RACE reads in MiXCR, one entry per CDR3 protein. The sample records a few hundred thousand distinct CDR3 sequences, around 3.6% being singletons. This specimen was PBMCs, taken on the day of the yellow fever booster vaccination. Every receptor here comes from a man aged 18 to 35 who received the YFV17D yellow fever vaccine.

This clonotype was seen ten or more times. This chain links TRBV10-2 with TRBJ2-5; tentative D call: TRBD2 (5 bases). The CDR3 loop spans 16 amino acids. V gave up 2 bases and J gave up 3 bases, with 16 bases separating them. CDR1 WSHSY and CDR2 SAAADI come from the germline V gene. CDR3 DNA: TGCGCCAGCAGTGAGCCCCCCCCCGGGAAGAAAGAGACCCAGTACTTC. It encodes CASSEPPPGKKETQYF.

This clonotype has only a few counts. The rearrangement joins TRBV12-3 or TRBV12-4 to TRBJ1-5; D remains unclear. Trimming stripped 2 bases from V and 6 bases from J, with 14 bases between. The CDR3 extends over 15 amino acids. The CDR3 nucleotides are TGTGCCAGCAGTTTATTTTCCGGCCTAAGTCAGCCCCAGCATTTT. Translated: CASSLFSGLSQPQHF.

This clonotype was counted at least ten times. This sequence joins TRBV5-5 and TRBJ1-1; D unresolved. V lost 4 bases and J lost 6, with 16 bases in between. Germline CDR1 SGHKS, CDR2 YYEKEE (reference sequence). The CDR3 extends over 14 amino acids. CDR3 coding DNA: TGTGCCAGCAGCCCAGCCGGAGGTTCGCCTGAAGCTTTCTTT. Translated, it gives CASSPAGGSPEAFF. Together with reference TRBV5-5 and TRBJ1-1, the CDR3 gives the full variable domain: DAGVTQSPTHLIKTRGQQVTLRCSPISGHKSVSWYQQVLGQGPQFIFQYYEKEERGRGNFPDRFSARQFPNYSSELNVNALLLGDSALYLCASSPAGGSPEAFFGQGTRLTVV.

This clonotype has at least ten counts. The CDR3 nucleotides are TGTGCCAGCAGCTTGACTAGCGGGGGGGCTGTCACCGGGGAGCTGTTTTTT. Its protein is CASSLTSGGAVTGELFF. This chain joins TRBV5-4 and TRBJ2-2; 13 bases map to TRBD2. Germline CDR1 and CDR2: SGHNT and YYREEE (reference sequence). The CDR3 totals 17 residues. V was pared by 1 base and J by 4 bases, with 4 bases of the junction left unmatched. Together with reference TRBV5-4 and TRBJ2-2, the CDR3 gives the full variable domain: ETGVTQSPTHLIKTRGQQVTLRCSSQSGHNTVSWYQQALGQGPQFIFQYYREEENGRGNFPPRFSGLQFPNYSSELNVNALELDDSALYLCASSLTSGGAVTGELFFGEGSRLTVL.

The chain has TRBV12-3 or TRBV12-4 and TRBJ2-3; 8 bases fit TRBD2. CDR3 length: 16 residues. Trimming removed 3 bases from V and 5 bases from J; junction bases left unmatched: 10. This chain's CDR3 is CASSFLIAGSGDTQYF. For the CDR3, the DNA is TGTGCCAGCAGTTTTCTCATAGCGGGGTCGGGAGATACGCAGTATTTT.

This clonotype was seen at least ten times. The rearrangement uses TRBV7-2 and TRBJ1-2; the match to TRBD1 covers 7 bases. Trimming cost V 2 bases and J 8 bases; bases outside gene matches: 8. Germline V gene data show CDR1 as SGHTA and CDR2 as FQGNSA. The CDR3 contains 14 residues. The CDR3, as DNA: TGTGCCAGCAGCTTAAATGAGGGGGCGTACGGCTACACCTTC. The encoded protein is CASSLNEGAYGYTF.